This T cell receptor beta chain was obtained from a study of a mutant IDH1 vaccine in newly diagnosed glioma. Study summary: Vaccine dosing followed radiotherapy by 4-6 weeks, or accompanied temozolomide cycles.

Generated by immunoSEQ multiplex PCR, the TCRdb table keeps only in-frame clones and is missing some. The sample lists some 49,000 clones, approximately 80% occurring once. Per the germline V gene, CDR1 is SGHVS and CDR2 is FNYEAQ. J was trimmed by 5 bases and V by 1 base; bases with no gene match: 5. The CDR3 loop spans 15 amino acids. About this clone itself: Its antigen is not known.

Documented time point: week 47, end of study. The study gave 300 ug of mutant IDH1 20-mer peptide per vaccine dose, with topical imiquimod. The source of this sequence is a woman aged 35 to 49 with glioma. Some clones in this sample may be carry-over from other donors' samples. Here the sequenced sample was PBMCs, taken from a glioma patient whose treatment included an IDH1 peptide vaccine. The rearrangement joins TRBV7-6 to TRBJ2-7; 10 bases fit TRBD2. As DNA, the CDR3 is TGTGCCAGCAGCTTAGAGCTAGCGGGAGCACACGAGCAGTACTTC. It codes for CASSLELAGAHEQYF.